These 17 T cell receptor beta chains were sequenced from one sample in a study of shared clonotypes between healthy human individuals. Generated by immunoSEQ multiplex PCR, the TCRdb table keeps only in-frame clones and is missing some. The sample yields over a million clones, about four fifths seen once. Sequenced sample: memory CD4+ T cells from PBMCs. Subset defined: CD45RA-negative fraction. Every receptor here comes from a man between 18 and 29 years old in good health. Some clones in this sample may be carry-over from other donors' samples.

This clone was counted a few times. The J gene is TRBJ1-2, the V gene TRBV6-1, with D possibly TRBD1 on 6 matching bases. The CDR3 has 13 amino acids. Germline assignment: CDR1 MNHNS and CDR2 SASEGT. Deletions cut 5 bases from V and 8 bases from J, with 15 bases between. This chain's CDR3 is CASSRWGLQGYTF. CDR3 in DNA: TGTGCCAGCAGTCGGTGGGGGCTTCAGGGCTACACCTTC.

The CDR3 DNA is TGTGCCAGCAGCGAGACTACTAGCGGGAGCAACGAGCAGTACTTC. Translation gives CASSETTSGSNEQYF. The chain is built from TRBV11-2 and TRBJ2-7; 11 bases fit TRBD2. This CDR3 is 15 amino acids long. J was trimmed by 5 bases and V by 5 bases; bases with no gene match: 8. Germline assignment: CDR1 SGHAT and CDR2 FQNNGV.

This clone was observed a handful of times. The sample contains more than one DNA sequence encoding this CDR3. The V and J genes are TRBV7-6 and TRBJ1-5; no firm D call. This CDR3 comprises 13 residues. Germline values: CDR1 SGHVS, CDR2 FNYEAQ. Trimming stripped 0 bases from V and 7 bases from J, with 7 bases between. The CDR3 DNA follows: TGTGCCAGCAGCTTAGCTGGAGGGCAGCCCCAGCATTTT. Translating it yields CASSLAGGQPQHF.

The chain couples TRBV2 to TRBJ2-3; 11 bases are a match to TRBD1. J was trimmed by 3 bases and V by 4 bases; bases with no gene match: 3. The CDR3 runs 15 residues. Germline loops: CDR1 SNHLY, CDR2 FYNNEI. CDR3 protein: CASSGRDRGTDTQYF. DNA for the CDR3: TGTGCCAGCAGTGGCAGGGACAGGGGGACAGATACGCAGTATTTT.

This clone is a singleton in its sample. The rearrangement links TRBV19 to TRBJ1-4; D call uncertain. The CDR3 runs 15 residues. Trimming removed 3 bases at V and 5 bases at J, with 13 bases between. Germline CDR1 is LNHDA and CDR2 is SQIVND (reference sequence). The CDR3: CASSIGQWENEKLFF. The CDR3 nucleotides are TGTGCCAGTAGTATCGGGCAGTGGGAAAATGAAAAACTGTTTTTT.

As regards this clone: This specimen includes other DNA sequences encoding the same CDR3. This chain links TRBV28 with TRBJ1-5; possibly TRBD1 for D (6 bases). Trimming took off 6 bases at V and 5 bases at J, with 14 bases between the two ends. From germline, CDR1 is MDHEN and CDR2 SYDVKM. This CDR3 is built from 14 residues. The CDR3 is CASSPHGGHQPQHF. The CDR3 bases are TGTGCCAGCAGCCCACACGGGGGCCATCAGCCCCAGCATTTT.

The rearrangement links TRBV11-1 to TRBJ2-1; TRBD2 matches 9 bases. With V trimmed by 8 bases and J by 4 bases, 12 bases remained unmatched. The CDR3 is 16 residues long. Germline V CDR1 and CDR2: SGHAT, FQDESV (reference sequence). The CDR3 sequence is CASHQGSSGAYNEQFF. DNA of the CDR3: TGTGCCAGCCATCAAGGATCTAGCGGGGCGTACAATGAGCAGTTCTTC.

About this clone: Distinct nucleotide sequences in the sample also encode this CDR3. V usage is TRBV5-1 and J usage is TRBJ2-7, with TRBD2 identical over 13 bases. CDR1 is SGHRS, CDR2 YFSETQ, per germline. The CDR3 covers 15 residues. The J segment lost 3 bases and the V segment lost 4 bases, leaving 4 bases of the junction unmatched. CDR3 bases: TGCGCCAGCAGCCTGGGACTAGCGGGGTTCTACGAGCAGTACTTC. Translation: CASSLGLAGFYEQYF.

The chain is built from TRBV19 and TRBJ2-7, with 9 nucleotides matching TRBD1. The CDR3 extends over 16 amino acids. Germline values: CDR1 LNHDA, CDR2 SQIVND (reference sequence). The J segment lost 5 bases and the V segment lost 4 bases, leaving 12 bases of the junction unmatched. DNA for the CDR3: TGTGCCAGTAGTAACCTCGGGACAGGGCTCCCCAACGAGCAGTACTTC. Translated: CASSNLGTGLPNEQYF.

The CDR3 DNA is TGTGCCAGCAGTTACACCGACAGGGGCTATGGCTACACCTTC. Protein sequence: CASSYTDRGYGYTF. The chain is built from TRBV6-5 and TRBJ1-2; 8 bases match TRBD1. V dropped 2 bases and J dropped 4; count of bases not matched to a gene: 3. CDR1 is MNHEY and CDR2 is SVGAGI in the germline V gene. The CDR3 has 14 amino acids.

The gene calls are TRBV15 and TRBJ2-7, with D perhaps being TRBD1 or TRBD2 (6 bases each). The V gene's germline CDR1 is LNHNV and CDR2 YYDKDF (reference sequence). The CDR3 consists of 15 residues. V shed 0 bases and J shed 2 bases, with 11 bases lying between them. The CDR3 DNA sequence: TGTGCCACCAGCAGAGATGCAGGGGAGGCCTACGAGCAGTACTTC. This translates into CATSRDAGEAYEQYF.

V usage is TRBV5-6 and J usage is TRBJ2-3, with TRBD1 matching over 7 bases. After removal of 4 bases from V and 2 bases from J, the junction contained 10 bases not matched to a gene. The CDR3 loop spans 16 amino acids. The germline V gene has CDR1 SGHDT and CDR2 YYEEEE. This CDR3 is CASSRLLGQFTDTQYF. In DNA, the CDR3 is TGTGCCAGCAGCCGCCTTCTGGGACAGTTCACAGATACGCAGTATTTT.

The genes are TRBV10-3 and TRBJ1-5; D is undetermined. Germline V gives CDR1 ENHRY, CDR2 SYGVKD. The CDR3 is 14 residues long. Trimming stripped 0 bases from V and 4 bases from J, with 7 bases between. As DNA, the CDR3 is TGTGCCATCAGTGAGTCGGCAGGTAATCAGCCCCAGCATTTT. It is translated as CAISESAGNQPQHF.

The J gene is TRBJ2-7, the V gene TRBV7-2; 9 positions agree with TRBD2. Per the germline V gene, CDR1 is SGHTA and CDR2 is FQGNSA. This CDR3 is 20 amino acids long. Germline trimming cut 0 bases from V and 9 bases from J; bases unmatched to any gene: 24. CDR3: CASSLAPSSGKPPFLRWQYF. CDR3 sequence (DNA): TGTGCCAGCAGCTTAGCGCCGTCTAGCGGGAAACCCCCATTTCTGCGTTGGCAGTACTTC.

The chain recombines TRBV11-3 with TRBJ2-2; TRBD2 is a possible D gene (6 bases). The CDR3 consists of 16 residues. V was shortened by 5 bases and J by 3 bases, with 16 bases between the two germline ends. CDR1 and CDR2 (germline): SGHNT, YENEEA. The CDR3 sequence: CASSPGGTRDTGELFF. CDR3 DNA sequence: TGTGCCAGCAGCCCCGGGGGAACCCGGGACACCGGGGAGCTGTTTTTT.

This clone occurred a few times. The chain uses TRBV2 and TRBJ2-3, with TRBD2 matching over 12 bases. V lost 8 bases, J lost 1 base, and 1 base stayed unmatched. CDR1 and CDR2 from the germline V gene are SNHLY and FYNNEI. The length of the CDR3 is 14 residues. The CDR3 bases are TGTGCCAGCGCTAGCGGGAGGGGCACAGATACGCAGTATTTT. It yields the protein CASASGRGTDTQYF.

The CDR3 loop is CASNDGQDQETQYF. In nucleotides, the CDR3 is TGTGCCAGCAACGACGGACAGGACCAAGAGACCCAGTACTTC. J is TRBJ2-5 and V is TRBV7-8, with 7 bases matching TRBD1. Germline loops: CDR1 SGHVS, CDR2 FQNEAQ. The CDR3 contains 14 residues. J gave up 0 bases and V 7 bases, and 5 bases lay outside the gene matches.